A single T cell receptor beta chain is shown here with its context. Its antigen is not known. These data are taken from a study of cytomegalovirus exposure and HLA in healthy donors. Study conclusions and caveats: A highly shared variant cluster was judged a likely technical artifact.

The PCR used 60 Vbeta and 13 Jbeta primers. Profiling relied on immunoSEQ multiplex PCR, and the TCRdb table lists in-frame clones only, not all of them. The sample lists 130,000 to 150,000 clones, 65% to 90% seen once, with approximately 2.9% in the top ten. There are 15 residues in the CDR3. The ends lost 2 bases at V and 2 bases at J; junction bases unmatched: 1. Germline V lookup: CDR1 SGHTA, CDR2 FQGNSA. V is TRBV7-2 and J is TRBJ2-1, with TRBD2 identical over 9 bases. The sequencing input was PBMCs. This TCR derives from a woman aged 25-40 years in good health and CMV-seronegative. CDR3 amino acids: CASSLLAGTYNEQFF. The CDR3 DNA reads as TGTGCCAGCAGCTTACTAGCGGGGACCTACAATGAGCAGTTCTTC.